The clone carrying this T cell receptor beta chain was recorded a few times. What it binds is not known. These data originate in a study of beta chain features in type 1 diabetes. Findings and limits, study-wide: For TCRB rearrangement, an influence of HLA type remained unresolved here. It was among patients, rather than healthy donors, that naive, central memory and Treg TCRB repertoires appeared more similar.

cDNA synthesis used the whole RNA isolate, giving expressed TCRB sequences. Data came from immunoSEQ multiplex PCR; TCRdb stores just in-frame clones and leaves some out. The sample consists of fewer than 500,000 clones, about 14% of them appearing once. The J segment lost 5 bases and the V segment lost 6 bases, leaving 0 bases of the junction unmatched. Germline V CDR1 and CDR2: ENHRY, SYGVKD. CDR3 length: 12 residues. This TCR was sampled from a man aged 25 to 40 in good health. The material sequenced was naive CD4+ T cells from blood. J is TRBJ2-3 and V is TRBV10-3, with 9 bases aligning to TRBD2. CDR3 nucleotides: TGTGCCATCAGGACTAGCGGAGATACGCAGTATTTT. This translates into CAIRTSGDTQYF.